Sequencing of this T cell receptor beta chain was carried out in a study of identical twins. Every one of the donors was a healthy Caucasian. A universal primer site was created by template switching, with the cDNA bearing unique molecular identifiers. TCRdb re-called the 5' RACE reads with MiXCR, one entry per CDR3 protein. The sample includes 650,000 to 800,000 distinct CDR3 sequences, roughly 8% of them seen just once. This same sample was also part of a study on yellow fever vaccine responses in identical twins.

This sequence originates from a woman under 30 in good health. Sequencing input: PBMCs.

Here the CDR3 reads CASSKLAGGLNEQFF. CDR3 nucleotide sequence: TGTGCCAGCAGCAAACTAGCGGGGGGCCTAAATGAGCAGTTCTTC. V usage is TRBV9 and J usage is TRBJ2-1; 12 nucleotides agree with TRBD2. CDR3 length equals 15 residues. Trimming cost V 4 bases and J 7 bases; bases outside gene matches: 6. Germline loops: CDR1 SGDLS, CDR2 YYNGEE.